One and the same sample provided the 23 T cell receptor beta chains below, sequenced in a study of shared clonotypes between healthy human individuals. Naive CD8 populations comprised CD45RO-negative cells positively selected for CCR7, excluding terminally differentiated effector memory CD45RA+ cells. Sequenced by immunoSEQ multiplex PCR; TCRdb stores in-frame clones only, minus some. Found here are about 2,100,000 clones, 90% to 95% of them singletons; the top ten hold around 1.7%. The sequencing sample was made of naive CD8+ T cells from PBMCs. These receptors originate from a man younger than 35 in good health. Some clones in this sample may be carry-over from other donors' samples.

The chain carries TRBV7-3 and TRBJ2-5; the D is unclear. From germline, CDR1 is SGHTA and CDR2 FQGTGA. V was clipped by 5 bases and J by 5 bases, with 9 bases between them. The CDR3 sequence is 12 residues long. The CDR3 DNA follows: TGTGCCAGCAGCGCCCCTGGTGAGACCCAGTACTTC. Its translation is CASSAPGETQYF.

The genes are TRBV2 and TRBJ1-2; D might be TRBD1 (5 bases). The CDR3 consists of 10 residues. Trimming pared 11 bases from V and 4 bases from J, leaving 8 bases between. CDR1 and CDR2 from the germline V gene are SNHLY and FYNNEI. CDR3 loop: CAGGTYGYTF. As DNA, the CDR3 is TGTGCCGGAGGGACCTATGGCTACACCTTC.

CDR3 in amino acids: CASSSTRLVAGDYNEQFF. The CDR3 region has the DNA TGTGCCAGCAGCTCCACGCGGTTGGTAGCGGGAGATTACAATGAGCAGTTCTTC. The V call is TRBV7-9, the J call TRBJ2-1; TRBD2 agrees at 9 bases. The length of the CDR3 is 18 residues. Trimming removed 4 bases from V and 4 bases from J; junction bases left unmatched: 14. The germline V gene has CDR1 SEHNR and CDR2 FQNEAQ (reference sequence).

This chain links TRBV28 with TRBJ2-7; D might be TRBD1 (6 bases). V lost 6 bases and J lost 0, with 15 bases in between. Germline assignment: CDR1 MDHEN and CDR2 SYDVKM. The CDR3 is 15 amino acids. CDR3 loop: CASRTPDRNSYEQYF. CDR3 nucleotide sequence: TGTGCCAGCAGAACACCGGACAGAAACTCCTACGAGCAGTACTTC.

The CDR3 nucleotides read TGCAGCGTTGCCGGGACATTCTACAATGAGCAGTTCTTC. It encodes CSVAGTFYNEQFF. This rearrangement joins TRBV29-1 to TRBJ2-1; weak D call: TRBD1 (6 bases). Germline CDR1 and CDR2: SQVTM and ANQGSEA. The CDR3 covers 13 residues. Trimming stripped 4 bases from V and 3 bases from J, with 10 bases between.

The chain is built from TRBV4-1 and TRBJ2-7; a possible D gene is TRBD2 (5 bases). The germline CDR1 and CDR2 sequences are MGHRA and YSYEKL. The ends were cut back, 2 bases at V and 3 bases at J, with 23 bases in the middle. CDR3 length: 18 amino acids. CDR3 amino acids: CASSQREVAGGMGYEQYF. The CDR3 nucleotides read TGCGCCAGCAGCCAAAGAGAGGTGGCGGGCGGCATGGGCTACGAGCAGTACTTC.

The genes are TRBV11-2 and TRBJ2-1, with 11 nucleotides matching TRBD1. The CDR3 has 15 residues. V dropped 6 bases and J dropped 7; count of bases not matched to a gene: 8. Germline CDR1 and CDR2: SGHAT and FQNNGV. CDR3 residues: CASSILGQGANEQFF. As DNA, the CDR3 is TGTGCCAGCAGTATCTTAGGACAGGGGGCAAATGAGCAGTTCTTC.

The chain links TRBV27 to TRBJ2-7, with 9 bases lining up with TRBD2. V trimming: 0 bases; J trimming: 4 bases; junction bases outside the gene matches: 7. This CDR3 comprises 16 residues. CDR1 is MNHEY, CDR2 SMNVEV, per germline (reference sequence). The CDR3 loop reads CASSLSGYSGSYEQYF. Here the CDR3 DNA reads TGTGCCAGCAGTTTATCGGGTTATAGCGGGAGTTACGAGCAGTACTTC.

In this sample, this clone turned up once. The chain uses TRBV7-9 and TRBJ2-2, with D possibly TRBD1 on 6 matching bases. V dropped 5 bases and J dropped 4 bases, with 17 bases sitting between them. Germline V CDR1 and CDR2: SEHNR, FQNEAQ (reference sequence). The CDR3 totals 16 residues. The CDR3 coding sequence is TGTGCCAGCAGCCCAAAAGGGGGAGTTGGCACCGGGGAGCTGTTTTTT. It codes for CASSPKGGVGTGELFF.

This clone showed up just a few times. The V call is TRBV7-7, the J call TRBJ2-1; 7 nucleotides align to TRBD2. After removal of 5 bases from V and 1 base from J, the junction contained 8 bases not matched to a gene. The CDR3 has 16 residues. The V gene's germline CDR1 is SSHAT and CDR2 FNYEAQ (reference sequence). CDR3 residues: CASSARLAASYNEQFF. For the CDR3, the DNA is TGTGCCAGCAGCGCCCGTCTAGCGGCTTCCTACAATGAGCAGTTCTTC.

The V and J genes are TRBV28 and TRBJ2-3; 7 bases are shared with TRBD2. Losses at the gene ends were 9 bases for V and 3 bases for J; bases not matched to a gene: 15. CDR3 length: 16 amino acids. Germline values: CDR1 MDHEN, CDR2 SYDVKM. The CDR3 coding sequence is TGTGCCAGTAAAAATCCGCTAGCGGACAAGACAGATACGCAGTATTTT. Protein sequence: CASKNPLADKTDTQYF.

The CDR3 coding sequence is TGTGCCAGCAGCGTACTAGCGGGAGGTTCTTACAATGAGCAGTTCTTC. Protein product: CASSVLAGGSYNEQFF. V and J are TRBV9 and TRBJ2-1; 11 nucleotides agree with TRBD2. The CDR3 runs to 16 residues. V shed 1 base, J shed 4 bases, and the junction held 4 bases outside the gene matches. Germline V CDR1 and CDR2: SGDLS, YYNGEE.

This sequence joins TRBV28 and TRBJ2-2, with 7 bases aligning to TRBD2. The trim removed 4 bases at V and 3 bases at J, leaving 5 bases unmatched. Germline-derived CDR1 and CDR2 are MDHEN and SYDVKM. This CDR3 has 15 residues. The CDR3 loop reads CASSSGTTDTGELFF. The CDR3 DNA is TGTGCCAGCAGTTCCGGGACTACCGACACCGGGGAGCTGTTTTTT.

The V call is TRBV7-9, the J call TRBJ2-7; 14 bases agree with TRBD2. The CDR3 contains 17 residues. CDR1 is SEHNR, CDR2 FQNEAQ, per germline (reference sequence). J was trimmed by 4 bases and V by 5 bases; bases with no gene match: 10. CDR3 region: CASSPRGLAGVRYEQYF. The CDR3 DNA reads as TGTGCCAGCAGCCCCAGGGGACTAGCGGGAGTCAGATACGAGCAGTACTTC.

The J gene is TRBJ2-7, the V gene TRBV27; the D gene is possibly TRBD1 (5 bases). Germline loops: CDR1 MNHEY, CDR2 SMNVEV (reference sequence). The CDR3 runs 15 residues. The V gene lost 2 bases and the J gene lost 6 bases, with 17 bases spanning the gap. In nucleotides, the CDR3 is TGTGCCAGCAGTTTACTGACAGAAATCCCCCCCGAGCAGTACTTC. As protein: CASSLLTEIPPEQYF.

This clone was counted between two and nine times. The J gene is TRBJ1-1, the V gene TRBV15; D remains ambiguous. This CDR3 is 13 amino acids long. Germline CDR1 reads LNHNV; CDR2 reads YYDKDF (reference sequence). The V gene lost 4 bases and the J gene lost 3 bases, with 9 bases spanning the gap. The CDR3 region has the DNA TGTGCCACCAGCACCAAGAGGGACACTGAAGCTTTCTTT. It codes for CATSTKRDTEAFF.

CDR3 DNA: TGTGCCAGTAGTATAGTCTTGGGAGCGAACACTGAAGCTTTCTTT. Translated, it gives CASSIVLGANTEAFF. The chain links TRBV19 to TRBJ1-1; unclear D gene. Per germline, CDR1 LNHDA and CDR2 SQIVND (reference sequence). V was trimmed by 1 base and J by 1 base, leaving 10 bases between them. The CDR3 is made up of 15 amino acids.

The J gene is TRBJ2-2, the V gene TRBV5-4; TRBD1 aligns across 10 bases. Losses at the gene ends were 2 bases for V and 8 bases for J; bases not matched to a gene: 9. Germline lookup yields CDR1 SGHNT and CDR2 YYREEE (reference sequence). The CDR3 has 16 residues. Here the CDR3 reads CASSFFPTGGTGELFF. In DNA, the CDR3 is TGTGCCAGCAGCTTCTTCCCGACAGGGGGCACGGGGGAGCTGTTTTTT.

The CDR3: CASTSVHNEQFF. The CDR3 DNA follows: TGTGCCAGCACTTCCGTACACAATGAGCAGTTCTTC. This chain links TRBV27 with TRBJ2-1; D unclear. V was trimmed by 7 bases and J by 5 bases, leaving 9 bases between them. The germline gives CDR1 MNHEY, CDR2 SMNVEV (reference sequence). This CDR3 has 12 amino acids.

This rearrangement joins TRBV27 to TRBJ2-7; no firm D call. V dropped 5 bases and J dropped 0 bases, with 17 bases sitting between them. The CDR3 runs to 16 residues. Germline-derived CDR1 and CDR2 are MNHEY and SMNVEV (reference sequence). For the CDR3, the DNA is TGTGCCAGCAGTCCCCCCAGTGGGTTTGGCTCCTACGAGCAGTACTTC. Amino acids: CASSPPSGFGSYEQYF.

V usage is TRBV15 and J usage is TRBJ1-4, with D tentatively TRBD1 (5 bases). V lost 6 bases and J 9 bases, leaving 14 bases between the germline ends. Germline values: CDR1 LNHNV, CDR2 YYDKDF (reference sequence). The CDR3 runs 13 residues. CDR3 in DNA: TGTGCCACCAGGGCTGACAGTATTCAAAAACTGTTTTTT. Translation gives CATRADSIQKLFF.

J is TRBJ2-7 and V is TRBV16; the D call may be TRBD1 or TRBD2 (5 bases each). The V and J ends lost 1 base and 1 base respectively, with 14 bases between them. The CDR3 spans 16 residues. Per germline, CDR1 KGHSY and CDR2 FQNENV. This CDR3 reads CASSQYRDPLSYEQYF. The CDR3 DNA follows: TGTGCCAGCAGCCAATACCGGGACCCCCTTTCCTACGAGCAGTACTTC.

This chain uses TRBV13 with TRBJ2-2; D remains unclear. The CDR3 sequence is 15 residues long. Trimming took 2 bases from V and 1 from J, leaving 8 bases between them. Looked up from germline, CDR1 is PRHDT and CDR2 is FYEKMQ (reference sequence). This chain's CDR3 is CASSLSGMNTGELFF. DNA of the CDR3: TGTGCCAGCAGCTTAAGTGGGATGAACACCGGGGAGCTGTTTTTT.